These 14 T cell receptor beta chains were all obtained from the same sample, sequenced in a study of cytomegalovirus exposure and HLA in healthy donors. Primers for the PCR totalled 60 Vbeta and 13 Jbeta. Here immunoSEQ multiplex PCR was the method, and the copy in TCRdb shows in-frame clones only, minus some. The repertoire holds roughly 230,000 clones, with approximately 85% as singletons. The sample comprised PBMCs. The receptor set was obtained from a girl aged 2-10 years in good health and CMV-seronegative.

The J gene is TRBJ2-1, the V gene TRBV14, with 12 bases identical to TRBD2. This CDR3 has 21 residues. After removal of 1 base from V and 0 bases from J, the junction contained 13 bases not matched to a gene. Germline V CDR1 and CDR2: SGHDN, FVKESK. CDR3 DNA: TGTGCCAGCAGCCAAGGTCTAGCGGGAGGGCCCTCCTATAACTCCTACAATGAGCAGTTCTTC. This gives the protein CASSQGLAGGPSYNSYNEQFF.

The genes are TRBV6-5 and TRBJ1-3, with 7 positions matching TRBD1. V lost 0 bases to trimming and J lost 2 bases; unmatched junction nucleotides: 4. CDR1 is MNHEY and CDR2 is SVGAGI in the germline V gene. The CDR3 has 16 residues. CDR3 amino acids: CASSYSGQGAGNTIYF. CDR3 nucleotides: TGTGCCAGCAGTTACTCGGGGCAGGGGGCTGGAAACACCATATATTTT.

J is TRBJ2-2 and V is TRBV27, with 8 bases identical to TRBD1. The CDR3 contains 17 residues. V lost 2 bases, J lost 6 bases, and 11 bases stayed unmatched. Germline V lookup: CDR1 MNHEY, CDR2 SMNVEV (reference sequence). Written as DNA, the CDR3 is TGTGCCAGCAGTTTACGAGGACAGGGAACGCGGCCCGGGGAGCTGTTTTTT. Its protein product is CASSLRGQGTRPGELFF.

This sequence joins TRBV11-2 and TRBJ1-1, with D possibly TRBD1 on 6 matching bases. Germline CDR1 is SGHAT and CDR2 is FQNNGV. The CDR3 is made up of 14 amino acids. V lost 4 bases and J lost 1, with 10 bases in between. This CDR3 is CASSSGQRNTEAFF. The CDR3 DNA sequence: TGTGCCAGCAGCTCCGGACAGAGGAACACTGAAGCTTTCTTT. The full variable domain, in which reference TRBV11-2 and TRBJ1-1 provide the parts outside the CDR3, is EAGVAQSPRYKIIEKRQSVAFWCNPISGHATLYWYQQILGQGPKLLIQFQNNGVVDDSQLPKDRFSAERLKGVDSTLKIQPAKLEDSAVYLCASSSGQRNTEAFFGQGTRLTVV.

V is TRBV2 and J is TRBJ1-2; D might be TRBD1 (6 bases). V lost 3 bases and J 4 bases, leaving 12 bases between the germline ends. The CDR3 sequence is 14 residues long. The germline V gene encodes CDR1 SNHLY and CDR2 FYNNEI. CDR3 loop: CASSDPRGVYGYTF. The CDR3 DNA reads TGTGCCAGCAGTGACCCCAGGGGCGTCTATGGCTACACCTTC.

DNA of the CDR3: TGTGCCAGCAGCCACGGGAGACCCACAGATACGCAGTATTTT. Its translation is CASSHGRPTDTQYF. The gene calls are TRBV14 and TRBJ2-3, with D tentatively TRBD2 (6 bases). Germline CDR1 is SGHDN and CDR2 is FVKESK. This CDR3 has 14 amino acids. The ends were cut back, 3 bases at V and 2 bases at J, with 9 bases in the middle.

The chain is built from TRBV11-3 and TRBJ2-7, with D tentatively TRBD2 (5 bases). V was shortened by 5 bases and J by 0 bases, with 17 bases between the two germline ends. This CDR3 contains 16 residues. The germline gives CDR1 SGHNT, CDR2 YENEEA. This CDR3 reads CASSPLGLASSYEQYF. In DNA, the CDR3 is TGTGCCAGCAGCCCACTCGGGCTAGCCAGCTCCTACGAGCAGTACTTC.

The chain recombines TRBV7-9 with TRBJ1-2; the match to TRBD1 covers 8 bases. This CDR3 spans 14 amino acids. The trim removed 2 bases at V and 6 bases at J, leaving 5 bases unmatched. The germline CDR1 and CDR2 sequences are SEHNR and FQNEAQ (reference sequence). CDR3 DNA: TGTGCCAGCAGCTTATCAGGGGGCGGGAATGGCTACACCTTC. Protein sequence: CASSLSGGGNGYTF. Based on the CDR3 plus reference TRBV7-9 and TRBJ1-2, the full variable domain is DTGVSQNPRHKITKRGQNVTFRCDPISEHNRLYWYRQTLGQGPEFLTYFQNEAQLEKSRLLSDRFSAERPKGSFSTLEIQRTEQGDSAMYLCASSLSGGGNGYTFGSGTRLTVV.

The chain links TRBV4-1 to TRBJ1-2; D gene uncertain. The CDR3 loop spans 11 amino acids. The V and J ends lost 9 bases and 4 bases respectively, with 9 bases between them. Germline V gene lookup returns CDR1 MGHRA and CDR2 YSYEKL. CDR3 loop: CASYGGYGYTF. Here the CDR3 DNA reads TGCGCCAGTTACGGAGGCTATGGCTACACCTTC.

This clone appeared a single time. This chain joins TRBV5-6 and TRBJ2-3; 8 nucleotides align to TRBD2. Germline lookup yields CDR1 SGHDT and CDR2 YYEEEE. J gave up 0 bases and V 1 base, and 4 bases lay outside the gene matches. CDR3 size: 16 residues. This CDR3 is CASSLSPSGSTDTQYF. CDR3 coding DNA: TGTGCCAGCAGCTTGTCCCCTAGCGGGAGCACAGATACGCAGTATTTT.

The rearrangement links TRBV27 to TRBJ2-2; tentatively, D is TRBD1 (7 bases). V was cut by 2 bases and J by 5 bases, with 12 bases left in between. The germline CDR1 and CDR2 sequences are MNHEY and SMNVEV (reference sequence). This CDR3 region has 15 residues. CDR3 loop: CASSLGAGGTGELFF. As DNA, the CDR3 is TGTGCCAGCAGTTTAGGAGCAGGGGGGACCGGGGAGCTGTTTTTT.

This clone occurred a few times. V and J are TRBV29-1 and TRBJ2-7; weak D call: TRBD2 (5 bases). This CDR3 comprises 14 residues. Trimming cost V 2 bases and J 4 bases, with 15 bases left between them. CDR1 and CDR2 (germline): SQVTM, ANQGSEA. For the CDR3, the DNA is TGCAGCGTTGAAAGAAGCGGTCCTAGATACGAGCAGTACTTC. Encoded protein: CSVERSGPRYEQYF.

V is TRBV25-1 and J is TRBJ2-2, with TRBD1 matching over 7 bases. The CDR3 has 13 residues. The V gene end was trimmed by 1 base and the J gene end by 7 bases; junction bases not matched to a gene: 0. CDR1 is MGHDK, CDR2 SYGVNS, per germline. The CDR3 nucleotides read TGTGCCAGCAGTGAATCAGGGGGCGGGGAGCTGTTTTTT. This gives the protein CASSESGGGELFF.

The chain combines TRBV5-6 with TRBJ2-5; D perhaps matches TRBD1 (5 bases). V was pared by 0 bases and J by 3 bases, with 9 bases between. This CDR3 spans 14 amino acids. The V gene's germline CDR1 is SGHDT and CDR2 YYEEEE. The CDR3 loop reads CASSLADSEETQYF. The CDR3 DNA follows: TGTGCCAGCAGCTTGGCCGACAGCGAAGAGACCCAGTACTTC. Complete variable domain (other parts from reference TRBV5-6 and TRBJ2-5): DAGVTQSPTHLIKTRGQQVTLRCSPKSGHDTVSWYQQALGQGPQFIFQYYEEEERQRGNFPDRFSGHQFPNYSSELNVNALLLGDSALYLCASSLADSEETQYFGPGTRLLVL.